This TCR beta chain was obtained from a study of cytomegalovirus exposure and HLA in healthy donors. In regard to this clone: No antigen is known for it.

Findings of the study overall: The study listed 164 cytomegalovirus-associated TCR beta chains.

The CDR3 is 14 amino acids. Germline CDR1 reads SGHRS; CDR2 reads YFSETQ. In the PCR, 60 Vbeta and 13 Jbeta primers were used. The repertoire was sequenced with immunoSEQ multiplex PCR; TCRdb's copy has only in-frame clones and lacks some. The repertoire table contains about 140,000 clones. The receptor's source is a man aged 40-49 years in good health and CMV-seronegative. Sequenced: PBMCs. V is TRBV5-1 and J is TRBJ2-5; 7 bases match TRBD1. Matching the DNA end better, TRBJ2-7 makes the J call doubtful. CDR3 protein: CASSLETGSYEQYF. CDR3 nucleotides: TGCGCCAGCAGCTTGGAGACAGGGAGTTACGAGCAGTACTTC.